The 11 T cell receptor beta chains given below trace back to one sample, sequenced in a study of T cell responses to AZD1222 COVID-19 vaccine. TCRdb keeps only in-frame clones here, not all; method: immunoSEQ multiplex PCR. The sample contains about 88,000 clones, about nine tenths of which appear only once. Sequencing used peripheral blood, obtained on day 0 of AZD1222 vaccination. These receptors all come from an adult in good health.

This clone was counted only a few times. Other DNA sequences in this specimen translate into the identical CDR3. This CDR3 reads CASSLDRANYGYTF. DNA of the CDR3: TGTGCCAGCAGTTTGGACAGGGCAAACTATGGCTACACCTTC. This rearrangement joins TRBV27 to TRBJ1-2, with 8 bases lining up with TRBD1. Trimming took 3 bases from V and 2 from J; bases not matched to a gene: 2. Germline CDR1 and CDR2: MNHEY and SMNVEV (reference sequence). The CDR3 sequence is 14 residues long.

This rearrangement joins TRBV6-5 to TRBJ2-7; tentative D call: TRBD2 (6 bases). Trimming stripped 6 bases from V and 6 bases from J, with 15 bases between. The CDR3 is made up of 13 amino acids. In germline, CDR1 is MNHEY, CDR2 SVGAGI. Here the CDR3 reads CASSTSRGIEQYF. The CDR3 nucleotides are TGTGCCAGCAGCACCAGCCGGGGGATCGAGCAGTACTTC.

The chain employs TRBV2 and TRBJ1-2, with D possibly TRBD1 on 5 matching bases. V gave up 7 bases and J gave up 8 bases, with 20 bases separating them. Germline V gene lookup returns CDR1 SNHLY and CDR2 FYNNEI. This CDR3 is built from 14 residues. The CDR3 here is CASTLSEGAWGYTF. The DNA for the CDR3 is TGTGCCAGCACCCTTTCCGAAGGGGCCTGGGGCTACACCTTC.

This rearrangement joins TRBV7-8 to TRBJ1-2, with 9 bases aligning to TRBD1. The CDR3 length is 16 residues. V lost 5 bases, J lost 4 bases, and 11 bases stayed unmatched. Germline values: CDR1 SGHVS, CDR2 FQNEAQ. The CDR3 spells CASSSYRGPKPYGYTF. The CDR3, as DNA: TGTGCCAGCAGCAGTTACAGGGGGCCAAAACCCTATGGCTACACCTTC.

The chain is built from TRBV7-9 and TRBJ2-6; D is perhaps TRBD2 (7 bases). Germline CDR1 and CDR2: SEHNR and FQNEAQ (reference sequence). This CDR3 has 19 residues. The V gene lost 5 bases and the J gene lost 0 bases, with 20 bases spanning the gap. The DNA of the CDR3 is TGTGCCAGCAGCCCGCGCTTCGGGGGGCTGGGCTCTGGGGCCAACGTCCTGACTTTC. Protein product: CASSPRFGGLGSGANVLTF.

The chain links TRBV5-4 to TRBJ1-3; D not certain. Germline-derived CDR1 and CDR2 are SGHNT and YYREEE (reference sequence). The CDR3 length is 16 residues. Trimming took 4 bases from V and 0 from J, leaving 14 bases between them. The CDR3 bases are TGTGCCAGCAGCCGCACCGAGGTCTCCTCTGGAAACACCATATATTTT. Protein product: CASSRTEVSSGNTIYF.

The gene calls are TRBV30 and TRBJ1-5; D remains unclear. In germline, CDR1 is GTSNPN, CDR2 SVGIG (reference sequence). The CDR3 has 14 residues. V was shortened by 3 bases and J by 0 bases, with 9 bases between the two germline ends. The DNA for the CDR3 is TGTGCCTGGAGCGTTCCCCGTAGCAATCAGCCCCAGCATTTT. It encodes CAWSVPRSNQPQHF.

In this sample, this clone turned up once. This chain links TRBV29-1 with TRBJ2-7; weak D call: TRBD1 (7 bases). The CDR3 sequence is 13 residues long. V was cut by 7 bases and J by 1 base, with 14 bases left in between. Looked up from germline, CDR1 is SQVTM and CDR2 is ANQGSEA. Here the CDR3 DNA reads TGCAGCGCTATGACAGGGACTTCCTACGAGCAGTACTTC. Translation: CSAMTGTSYEQYF.

The chain uses TRBV18 and TRBJ2-1; D call uncertain. The CDR3 has 15 residues. Germline V gene sequence: CDR1 KGHSH, CDR2 LQKENI. V lost 4 bases and J 1 base, leaving 11 bases between the germline ends. The CDR3: CASSLSVVSYNEQFF. CDR3 sequence (DNA): TGTGCCAGCTCACTATCCGTGGTGTCCTACAATGAGCAGTTCTTC.

This clone was found a few times. CDR3 sequence reads: CASSFLAGGYQPQHF. In nucleotides, the CDR3 is TGTGCCAGCAGCTTCTTGGCAGGGGGCTATCAGCCCCAGCATTTT. The V gene is TRBV7-2, the J gene TRBJ1-5; 8 nucleotides line up with TRBD1. CDR1 and CDR2 (germline): SGHTA, FQGNSA. The V and J ends lost 3 bases and 5 bases, in that order; junction bases with no gene match: 6. The CDR3 sequence is 15 residues long.

The chain couples TRBV12-5 to TRBJ2-7; D unresolved. The CDR3 runs 17 residues. The germline V gene encodes CDR1 LGHNT and CDR2 FRNRAP. The V gene lost 0 bases and the J gene lost 2 bases, with 17 bases spanning the gap. The CDR3 protein is CASGLVALQQPTYEQYF. For the CDR3, the DNA is TGTGCTAGTGGTTTGGTCGCTTTGCAACAGCCTACCTACGAGCAGTACTTC.